This entry lists 30 T cell receptor beta chains sequenced from one sample in a study of T-cell memory formation after mild COVID-19. TCRdb reprocessed the 5' RACE reads via MiXCR and lists one record per CDR3 protein. Counted here are roughly 370,000 distinct CDR3 sequences, approximately 15% occurring once; the ten biggest clones make up around a fifth. Sequenced sample: PBMCs or a T cell subset sorted from them (not recorded which). The receptors derive from a man aged 18 to 29 who had mild COVID-19 (a few samples of this study predate the infection). Cell type and time point are not known.

This clonotype came up a few times. The genes are TRBV7-9 and TRBJ1-1; D not resolved. V lost 5 bases to trimming and J lost 10 bases, with 17 bases between them. Germline CDR1 SEHNR, CDR2 FQNEAQ (reference sequence). This CDR3 has 13 amino acids. The CDR3 bases are TGTGCCAGCAGCGCCGAGGGTCTTCGGGGAGCTTTCTTT. It encodes CASSAEGLRGAFF.

This clonotype was observed many times. Germline and junction disagree at one end, which may indicate a read error. This sequence joins TRBV18 and TRBJ2-3; D is possibly TRBD1 (6 bases). The CDR3 is 12 amino acids. Germline-derived CDR1 and CDR2 are KGHSH and LQKENI. CDR3 coding DNA: TGTGCCAGCTCGGCAGGGGCAGAGACGCAGTATTTT. Protein product: CASSAGAETQYF.

This clonotype was detected ten times or more. The chain recombines TRBV4-3 with TRBJ2-3; no firm D call. This CDR3 contains 15 residues. The germline V gene has CDR1 LGHNA and CDR2 YSLEER. V was pared by 0 bases and J by 0 bases, with 7 bases between. CDR3 sequence (DNA): TGCGCCAGCAGCCAAGACGGCGAGAGCACAGATACGCAGTATTTT. Protein: CASSQDGESTDTQYF.

This sequence joins TRBV6-6 and TRBJ1-1; D is undetermined. Trimming cost V 5 bases and J 2 bases, with 12 bases left between them. Germline assignment: CDR1 MNHNY and CDR2 SVGAGI (reference sequence). The CDR3 spans 14 residues. The CDR3 sequence is CASSADYPNTEAFF. The CDR3 region has the DNA TGTGCCAGCAGTGCGGACTACCCAAACACTGAAGCTTTCTTT.

The V call is TRBV7-7, the J call TRBJ2-1; D ambiguous. The CDR3 runs 14 residues. Trimming shortened V by 1 base and J by 2 bases, and 6 bases separated the two germline ends. In germline, CDR1 is SSHAT, CDR2 FNYEAQ (reference sequence). The CDR3, as DNA: TGTGCCAGCAGCTTAGGGACGACCTACAATGAGCAGTTCTTC. It codes for CASSLGTTYNEQFF.

The CDR3 spells CASSQAAQGVVNSPLHF. CDR3 DNA: TGCGCCAGCAGCCAAGCGGCCCAGGGTGTAGTCAATTCACCCCTCCACTTT. This rearrangement joins TRBV4-1 to TRBJ1-6, with a possible D match to TRBD1 (5 bases). The CDR3 totals 17 residues. Germline V lookup: CDR1 MGHRA, CDR2 YSYEKL. Trimming took off 1 base at V and 7 bases at J, with 17 bases between the two ends.

The rearrangement joins TRBV9 to TRBJ2-7, with TRBD2 as a possible D gene (5 bases). Germline assignment: CDR1 SGDLS and CDR2 YYNGEE. V lost 1 base to trimming and J lost 3 bases, with 8 bases between them. This CDR3 region has 13 residues. The CDR3 protein is CASSVMGDYEQYF. As DNA, the CDR3 is TGTGCCAGCAGCGTAATGGGAGACTACGAGCAGTACTTC. Combining the CDR3 with reference TRBV9 and TRBJ2-7 gives the whole variable domain DSGVTQTPKHLITATGQRVTLRCSPRSGDLSVYWYQQSLDQGLQFLIQYYNGEERAKGNILERFSAQQFPDLHSELNLSSLELGDSALYFCASSVMGDYEQYFGPGTRLTVT.

The chain couples TRBV6-5 to TRBJ1-5, with D possibly being TRBD1 (5 bases). V gave up 5 bases and J gave up 2 bases, with 13 bases separating them. Germline V CDR1 and CDR2: MNHEY, SVGAGI. The CDR3 has 15 residues. The CDR3 coding sequence is TGTGCCAGCAGTGCGACGGGGACGGGCAATCAGCCCCAGCATTTT. It translates to CASSATGTGNQPQHF.

This clonotype appeared many times. The chain couples TRBV12-3 or TRBV12-4 to TRBJ2-3, with D uncertain. Trimming took off 6 bases at V and 5 bases at J, with 6 bases between the two ends. The CDR3 runs 11 residues. Written as DNA, the CDR3 is TGTGCCAGCAGAGACCGAGATACGCAGTATTTT. Translation gives CASRDRDTQYF.

There are a few counts of this clonotype. V usage is TRBV18 and J usage is TRBJ2-7; a weak D match, TRBD2 (5 bases). V was pared by 5 bases and J by 3 bases, with 17 bases between. In germline, CDR1 is KGHSH, CDR2 LQKENI. The CDR3 is 15 amino acids. The CDR3: CASSSQEGSGYEQYF. DNA of the CDR3: TGTGCCAGCTCATCTCAGGAAGGAAGCGGCTACGAGCAGTACTTC.

The chain has TRBV6-5 and TRBJ1-2, with D hard to call. This CDR3 is built from 13 residues. Trimming pared 0 bases from V and 5 bases from J, leaving 7 bases between. CDR1 is MNHEY, CDR2 SVGAGI, per germline. The CDR3 nucleotides read TGTGCCAGCAGTTACTCTAACCGGTATGGCTACACCTTC. Translation gives CASSYSNRYGYTF.

The chain uses TRBV6-1 and TRBJ2-7, with 10 positions matching TRBD1. The length of the CDR3 is 13 residues. From germline, CDR1 is MNHNS and CDR2 SASEGT. Germline trimming cut 7 bases from V and 6 bases from J; bases unmatched to any gene: 6. DNA of the CDR3: TGTGCCAGCAATAGGGACAGGGGCAGCGAGCAGTACTTC. It yields the protein CASNRDRGSEQYF.

The rearrangement joins TRBV7-3 to TRBJ2-1; D gene unclear. V lost 0 bases to trimming and J lost 7 bases, with 7 bases between them. The CDR3 contains 13 residues. Germline-derived CDR1 and CDR2 are SGHTA and FQGTGA. The DNA for the CDR3 is TGTGCCAGCAGCTTAACGAAGGGTAATGAGCAGTTCTTC. It codes for CASSLTKGNEQFF.

This clonotype occurred a few times. The rearrangement joins TRBV11-2 to TRBJ2-4, with D hard to call. Germline CDR1 SGHAT, CDR2 FQNNGV. Trimming stripped 0 bases from V and 0 bases from J, with 12 bases between. The CDR3 runs 17 residues. CDR3 nucleotide sequence: TGTGCCAGCAGCTTAGATGAGTTTGGAGAAGCCAAAAACATTCAGTACTTC. It is translated as CASSLDEFGEAKNIQYF.

The V call is TRBV7-2, the J call TRBJ1-5, with a possible D match to TRBD1 (5 bases). Looked up from germline, CDR1 is SGHTA and CDR2 is FQGNSA. The V end was cut by 1 base, the J end by 2 bases, with 15 bases between. CDR3 size: 17 residues. CDR3 amino acids: CASSLGSGGGGNQPQHF. DNA for the CDR3: TGTGCCAGCAGCTTAGGATCGGGGGGTGGTGGCAATCAGCCCCAGCATTTT.

This clonotype has only a few counts. The chain carries TRBV5-1 and TRBJ1-1; 10 positions agree with TRBD1. The germline V gene encodes CDR1 SGHRS and CDR2 YFSETQ. With 0 bases clipped from V and 5 bases from J, the junction kept 4 bases outside the gene matches. The CDR3 is 15 amino acids. The CDR3 reads CASSLGGQGRTEAFF. The CDR3 DNA follows: TGCGCCAGCAGCTTGGGGGGACAGGGGCGGACTGAAGCTTTCTTT.

CDR3 in amino acids: CSAPLSGNEQFF. In nucleotides, the CDR3 is TGCAGTGCCCCTCTTTCGGGCAATGAGCAGTTCTTC. The rearrangement uses TRBV20-1 and TRBJ2-1; D is undetermined. The germline V and J ends were trimmed by 6 bases and 6 bases, with 12 bases remaining between them. Germline V gene data show CDR1 as DFQATT and CDR2 as SNEGSKA (reference sequence). The CDR3 covers 12 residues.

This rearrangement joins TRBV7-9 to TRBJ1-2, with D perhaps matching TRBD1 (5 bases). V was shortened by 2 bases and J by 5 bases, with 9 bases between the two germline ends. Germline assignment: CDR1 SEHNR and CDR2 FQNEAQ (reference sequence). The CDR3 sequence is 13 residues long. CDR3 amino acids: CASSLQGPYGYTF. The CDR3 nucleotides read TGTGCCAGCAGCTTACAGGGCCCGTATGGCTACACCTTC.

V usage is TRBV7-2 and J usage is TRBJ1-1; possibly TRBD1 for D (5 bases). Between the trimmed V and J ends, which lost 1 base and 11 bases, there was a span of 11 bases. The CDR3 has 12 residues. Germline CDR1 is SGHTA and CDR2 is FQGNSA. The CDR3, as DNA: TGTGCCAGCAGCTTAGGGCTACAGGTGGCTTTCTTT. This translates into CASSLGLQVAFF.

This clonotype was seen only a few times. The chain recombines TRBV6-5 with TRBJ1-4; D is possibly TRBD1 (5 bases). Germline lookup yields CDR1 MNHEY and CDR2 SVGAGI. The ends were cut back, 11 bases at V and 0 bases at J, with 16 bases in the middle. The CDR3 totals 15 residues. The CDR3 sequence is CAVADRAPTNEKLFF. The CDR3 nucleotides read TGTGCCGTTGCAGACAGAGCCCCAACTAATGAAAAACTGTTTTTT.

The chain uses TRBV11-2 and TRBJ1-2; 7 bases match TRBD1. The CDR3 has 17 amino acids. J was trimmed by 8 bases and V by 3 bases; bases with no gene match: 18. Germline V gene lookup returns CDR1 SGHAT and CDR2 FQNNGV. CDR3 protein: CASSLGRWDSPFIGYTF. CDR3 nucleotide sequence: TGTGCCAGCAGCTTGGGGAGATGGGACAGTCCCTTTATCGGCTACACCTTC. The variable domain in full, with the rest retrieved from reference TRBV11-2 and TRBJ1-2, is EAGVAQSPRYKIIEKRQSVAFWCNPISGHATLYWYQQILGQGPKLLIQFQNNGVVDDSQLPKDRFSAERLKGVDSTLKIQPAKLEDSAVYLCASSLGRWDSPFIGYTFGSGTRLTVV.

The J gene is TRBJ2-7, the V gene TRBV5-1, with D perhaps matching TRBD1 (5 bases). This CDR3 has 15 residues. V dropped 3 bases and J dropped 5 bases, with 18 bases sitting between them. Germline lookup yields CDR1 SGHRS and CDR2 YFSETQ. Written as DNA, the CDR3 is TGCGCCAGCAGCTCCAGGACGACAGAAATTAACGAGCAGTACTTC. Translating gives CASSSRTTEINEQYF.

The chain employs TRBV4-3 and TRBJ1-2, with unresolved D. The V and J ends lost 0 bases and 4 bases respectively, with 9 bases between them. Germline CDR1 reads LGHNA; CDR2 reads YSLEER. CDR3 length: 14 residues. In DNA form, the CDR3 reads TGCGCCAGCAGCCAAGAGTGGGCAGTCTATGGCTACACCTTC. Translated, it gives CASSQEWAVYGYTF.

This clonotype was observed at least ten times. CDR3 bases: TGTGCCAGCAGTTATCAGACACCTAACACCGGGGAGCTGTTTTTT. Translating gives CASSYQTPNTGELFF. The chain recombines TRBV6-6 with TRBJ2-2; D is unclear. V shed 3 bases and J shed 2 bases, with 10 bases lying between them. This CDR3 is 15 amino acids long. Germline V gene sequence: CDR1 MNHNY, CDR2 SVGAGI (reference sequence).

This clonotype was seen a few times. The CDR3 protein is CASSYAGGPIGELFF. Here the CDR3 DNA reads TGTGCCAGCAGCTACGCGGGGGGGCCCATCGGGGAGCTGTTTTTT. The chain couples TRBV6-5 to TRBJ2-2; 9 nucleotides align to TRBD2. Per the germline V gene, CDR1 is MNHEY and CDR2 is SVGAGI. After removal of 6 bases from V and 7 bases from J, the junction contained 9 bases not matched to a gene. The CDR3 sequence is 15 residues long.

This clonotype has more than one count but fewer than ten. V gene TRBV9 combines with J gene TRBJ1-1; D uncertain. Deletions cut 0 bases from V and 2 bases from J, with 17 bases between. Germline CDR1 SGDLS, CDR2 YYNGEE. The CDR3 loop spans 17 amino acids. As DNA, the CDR3 is TGTGCCAGCAGCGTAGCACGGCGGAGGGCCCCCAACACTGAAGCTTTCTTT. Amino acid sequence: CASSVARRRAPNTEAFF.

This clonotype showed up many times. The J gene is TRBJ2-7, the V gene TRBV2; 8 nucleotides match TRBD1. The CDR3 loop spans 14 amino acids. The germline V gene encodes CDR1 SNHLY and CDR2 FYNNEI. Unmatched junction bases numbered 9, after V lost 2 bases and J lost 9 bases. The CDR3 DNA is TGTGCCAGCAGTGAATCTCCAGGGGGCATTCGGCAGTACGTC. The encoded protein is CASSESPGGIRQYV.

This clonotype was seen a handful of times. The chain combines TRBV7-8 with TRBJ2-3; D ambiguous. V lost 6 bases to trimming and J lost 3 bases, with 16 bases between them. The CDR3 consists of 15 residues. Per the germline V gene, CDR1 is SGHVS and CDR2 is FQNEAQ. CDR3: CASSSRAQQTDTQYF. The CDR3 nucleotides are TGTGCCAGCAGTTCTCGGGCCCAGCAGACAGATACGCAGTATTTT.

The chain couples TRBV5-1 to TRBJ2-3; TRBD2 matches at 10 bases. There are 16 residues in the CDR3. CDR1 is SGHRS, CDR2 YFSETQ, per germline. The V gene end was trimmed by 0 bases and the J gene end by 8 bases; junction bases not matched to a gene: 9. The CDR3, as DNA: TGCGCCAGCAGCTTGGCCTCTACTAGCGGGGTGACTACGCAGTATTTT. This codes for CASSLASTSGVTTQYF.

The chain joins TRBV6-6 to TRBJ2-7; a possible D gene is TRBD1 (6 bases). V was clipped by 0 bases and J by 2 bases, with 11 bases between them. The CDR3 sequence is 15 residues long. Germline V gives CDR1 MNHNY, CDR2 SVGAGI (reference sequence). CDR3: CASSYSRTAAYEQYF. The CDR3 DNA reads as TGTGCCAGCAGTTACTCGAGGACAGCGGCCTACGAGCAGTACTTC.